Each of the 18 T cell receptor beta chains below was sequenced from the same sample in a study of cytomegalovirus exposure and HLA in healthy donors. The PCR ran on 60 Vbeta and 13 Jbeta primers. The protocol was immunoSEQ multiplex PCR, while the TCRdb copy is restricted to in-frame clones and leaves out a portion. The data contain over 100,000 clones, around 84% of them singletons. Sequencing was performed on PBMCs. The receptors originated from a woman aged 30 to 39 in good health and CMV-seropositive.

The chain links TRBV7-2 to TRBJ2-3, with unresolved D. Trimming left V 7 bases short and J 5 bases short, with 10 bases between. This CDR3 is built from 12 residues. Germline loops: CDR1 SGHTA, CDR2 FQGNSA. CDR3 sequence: CASTLSGDTQYF. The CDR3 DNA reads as TGTGCCAGCACCCTTAGTGGAGATACGCAGTATTTT.

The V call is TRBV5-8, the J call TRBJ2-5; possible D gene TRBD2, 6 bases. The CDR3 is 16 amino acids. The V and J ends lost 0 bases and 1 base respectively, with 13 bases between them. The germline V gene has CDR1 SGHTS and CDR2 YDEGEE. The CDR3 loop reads CASSLGTTSSQETQYF. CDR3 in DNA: TGTGCCAGCAGCTTGGGAACTACTAGCAGCCAAGAGACCCAGTACTTC.

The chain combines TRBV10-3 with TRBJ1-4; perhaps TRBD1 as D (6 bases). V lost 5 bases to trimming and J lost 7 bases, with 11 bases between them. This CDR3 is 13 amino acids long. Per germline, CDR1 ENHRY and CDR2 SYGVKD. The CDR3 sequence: CAISNRVAEKLFF. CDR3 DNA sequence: TGTGCCATCAGTAACAGGGTAGCTGAAAAACTGTTTTTT.

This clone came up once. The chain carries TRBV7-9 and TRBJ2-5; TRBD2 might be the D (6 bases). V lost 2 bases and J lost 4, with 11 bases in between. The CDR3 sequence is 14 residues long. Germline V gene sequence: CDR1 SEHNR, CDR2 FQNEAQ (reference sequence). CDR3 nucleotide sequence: TGTGCCAGCAGCTTATCGGGGGAACGAGAGACCCAGTACTTC. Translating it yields CASSLSGERETQYF.

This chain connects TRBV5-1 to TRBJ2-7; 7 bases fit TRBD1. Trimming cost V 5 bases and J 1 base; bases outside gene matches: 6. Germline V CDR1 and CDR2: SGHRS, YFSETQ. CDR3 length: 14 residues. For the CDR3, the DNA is TGCGCCAGCAGAACCCCGGGACAGTCCTACGAGCAGTACTTC. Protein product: CASRTPGQSYEQYF.

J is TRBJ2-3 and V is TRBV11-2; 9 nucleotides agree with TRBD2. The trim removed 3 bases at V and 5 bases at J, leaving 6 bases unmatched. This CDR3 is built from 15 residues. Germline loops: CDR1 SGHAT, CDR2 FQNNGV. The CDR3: CASSFRAGGRDTQYF. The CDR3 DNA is TGTGCCAGCAGCTTCAGAGCGGGGGGACGAGATACGCAGTATTTT.

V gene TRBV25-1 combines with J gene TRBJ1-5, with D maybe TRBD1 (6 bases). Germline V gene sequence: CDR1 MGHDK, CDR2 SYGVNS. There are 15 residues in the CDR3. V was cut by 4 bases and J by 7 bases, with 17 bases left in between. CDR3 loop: CASSAGQGFAQPQHF. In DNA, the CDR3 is TGTGCCAGCAGTGCGGGACAAGGATTCGCCCAGCCCCAGCATTTT. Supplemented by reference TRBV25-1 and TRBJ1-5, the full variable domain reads EADIYQTPRYLVIGTGKKITLECSQTMGHDKMYWYQQDPGMELHLIHYSYGVNSTEKGDLSSESTVSRIRTEHFPLTLESARPSHTSQYLCASSAGQGFAQPQHFGDGTRLSIL.

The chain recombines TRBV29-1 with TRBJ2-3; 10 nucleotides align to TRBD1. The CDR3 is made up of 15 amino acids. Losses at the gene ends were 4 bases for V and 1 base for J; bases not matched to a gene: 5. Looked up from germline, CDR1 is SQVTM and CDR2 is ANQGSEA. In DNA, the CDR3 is TGCAGCGTTGCGACCGGGACAGGGGGCACAGATACGCAGTATTTT. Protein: CSVATGTGGTDTQYF.

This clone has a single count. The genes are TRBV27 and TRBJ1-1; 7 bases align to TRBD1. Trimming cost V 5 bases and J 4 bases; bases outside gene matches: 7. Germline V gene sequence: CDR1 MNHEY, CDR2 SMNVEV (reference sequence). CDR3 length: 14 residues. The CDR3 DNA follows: TGTGCCAGCAGTCCGACAGGGATGGGCACTGAAGCTTTCTTT. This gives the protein CASSPTGMGTEAFF.

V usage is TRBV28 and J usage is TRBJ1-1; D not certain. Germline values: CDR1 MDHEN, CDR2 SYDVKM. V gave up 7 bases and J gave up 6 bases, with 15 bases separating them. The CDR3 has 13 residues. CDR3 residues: CASTEPRQSEAFF. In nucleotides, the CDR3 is TGTGCCAGCACCGAGCCGAGGCAGTCTGAAGCTTTCTTT.

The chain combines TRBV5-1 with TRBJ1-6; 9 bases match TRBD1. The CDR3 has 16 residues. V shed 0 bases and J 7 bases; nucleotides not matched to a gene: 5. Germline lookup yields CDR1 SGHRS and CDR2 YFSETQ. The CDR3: CASSLVGGQGNSPLHF. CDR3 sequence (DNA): TGCGCCAGCAGCTTGGTGGGGGGACAGGGCAATTCACCCCTCCACTTT. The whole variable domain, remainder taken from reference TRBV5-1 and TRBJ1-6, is KAGVTQTPRYLIKTRGQQVTLSCSPISGHRSVSWYQQTPGQGLQFLFEYFSETQRNKGNFPGRFSGRQFSNSRSEMNVSTLELGDSALYLCASSLVGGQGNSPLHFGNGTRLTVT.

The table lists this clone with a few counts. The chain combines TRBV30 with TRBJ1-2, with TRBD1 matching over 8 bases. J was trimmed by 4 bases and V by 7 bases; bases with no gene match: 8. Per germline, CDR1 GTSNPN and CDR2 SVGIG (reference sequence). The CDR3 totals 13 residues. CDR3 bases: TGTGCCTCCCCGGGACAGGCCTTCTATGGCTACACCTTC. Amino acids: CASPGQAFYGYTF.

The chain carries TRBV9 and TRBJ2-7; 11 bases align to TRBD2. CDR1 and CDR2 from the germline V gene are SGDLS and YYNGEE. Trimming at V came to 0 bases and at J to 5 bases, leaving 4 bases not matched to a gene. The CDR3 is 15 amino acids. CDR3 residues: CASSVELAGAHEQYF. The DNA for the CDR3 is TGTGCCAGCAGCGTAGAACTAGCGGGGGCCCACGAGCAGTACTTC.

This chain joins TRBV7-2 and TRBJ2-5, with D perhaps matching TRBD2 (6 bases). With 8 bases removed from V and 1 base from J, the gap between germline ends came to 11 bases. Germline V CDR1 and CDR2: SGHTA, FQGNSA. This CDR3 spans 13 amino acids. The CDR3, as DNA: TGTGCCAGCCGAGAGCGGGCCCAAGAGACCCAGTACTTC. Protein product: CASRERAQETQYF.

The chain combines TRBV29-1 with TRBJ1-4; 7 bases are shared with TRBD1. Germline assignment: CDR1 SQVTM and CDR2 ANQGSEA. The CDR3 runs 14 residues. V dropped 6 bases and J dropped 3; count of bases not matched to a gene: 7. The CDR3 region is CSVTRQGPNEKLFF. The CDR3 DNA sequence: TGCAGCGTAACCAGACAGGGACCTAATGAAAAACTGTTTTTT.

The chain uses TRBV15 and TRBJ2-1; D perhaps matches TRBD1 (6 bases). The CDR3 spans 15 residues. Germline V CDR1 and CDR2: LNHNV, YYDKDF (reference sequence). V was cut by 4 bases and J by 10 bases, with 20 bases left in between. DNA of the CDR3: TGTGCCACCAGCAAGACATCAGGGCAGGGACAAGAGCAGTTCTTC. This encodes CATSKTSGQGQEQFF.

The CDR3 sequence: CASSRPGGVNGELFF. CDR3 nucleotide sequence: TGCGCCAGCAGCCGGCCTGGGGGGGTCAACGGGGAGCTGTTTTTT. The chain carries TRBV4-1 and TRBJ2-2, with TRBD2 matching 7 bases. The J segment lost 7 bases and the V segment lost 4 bases, leaving 9 bases of the junction unmatched. CDR1 is MGHRA, CDR2 YSYEKL, per germline. CDR3 size: 15 residues.

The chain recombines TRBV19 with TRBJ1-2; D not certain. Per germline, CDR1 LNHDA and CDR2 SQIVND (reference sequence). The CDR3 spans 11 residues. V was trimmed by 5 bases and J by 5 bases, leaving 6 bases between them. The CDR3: CASSYGYGYTF. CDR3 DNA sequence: TGTGCCAGTAGTTACGGGTATGGCTACACCTTC.